The next 23 T cell receptor beta chains were all read from a single sample in a study of T-cell reconstitution after alpha-beta-depleted transplantation in children. The authors prepared the TCRbeta library with unique molecular identifiers. TCRdb re-analysed the PCR reads in MiXCR, keeping a single row per CDR3 protein. The sample holds about 690,000 distinct CDR3 sequences, around 17% seen once. The sample was PBMCs from the stem cell graft donor, taken from the stem cell graft. The origin of the receptors is a human donor who donated a stem cell graft to a child with acute myeloid leukemia.

This clonotype was recorded only once. This sequence joins TRBV4-3 and TRBJ2-7; D is uncertain. Germline V gene lookup returns CDR1 LGHNA and CDR2 YSLEER. V was shortened by 1 base and J by 1 base, with 11 bases between the two germline ends. The CDR3 consists of 15 residues. CDR3 protein: CASSQAIPGSYEQYF. Here the CDR3 DNA reads TGCGCCAGCAGCCAAGCCATCCCCGGTTCCTACGAGCAGTACTTC.

This clonotype was recorded many times. V is TRBV20-1 and J is TRBJ1-4; weak D call: TRBD1 (6 bases). Germline V lookup: CDR1 DFQATT, CDR2 SNEGSKA (reference sequence). Deletions cut 2 bases from V and 12 bases from J, with 22 bases between. This CDR3 region has 15 residues. In nucleotides, the CDR3 is TGCAGTGCTAGATCCCCGATGGGGGGCGCGGTCCAACTGTTTTTT. It encodes CSARSPMGGAVQLFF.

This clonotype occurred a few times. The rearrangement uses TRBV4-1 and TRBJ2-3, with a possible D match to TRBD2 (5 bases). CDR1 is MGHRA, CDR2 YSYEKL, per germline. CDR3 length: 17 amino acids. The V gene lost 0 bases and the J gene lost 1 base, with 14 bases spanning the gap. The CDR3 region is CASSQDVRALGTDTQYF. The DNA for the CDR3 is TGCGCCAGCAGCCAAGATGTCCGGGCACTAGGCACAGATACGCAGTATTTT.

This clonotype was picked up many times. V and J are TRBV27 and TRBJ1-1; D gene ambiguous. This CDR3 spans 11 amino acids. V was shortened by 8 bases and J by 5 bases, with 9 bases between the two germline ends. Germline CDR1 reads MNHEY; CDR2 reads SMNVEV (reference sequence). This CDR3 is CASGIRTEAFF. CDR3 bases: TGTGCCAGCGGGATTCGGACTGAAGCTTTCTTT.

The chain links TRBV12-3 or TRBV12-4 to TRBJ1-6, with 7 bases aligning to TRBD1. Trimming removed 4 bases from V and 6 bases from J; junction bases left unmatched: 6. CDR3 length equals 15 residues. The CDR3: CASSWDSDLNSPLHF. Written as DNA, the CDR3 is TGTGCCAGCAGTTGGGACAGCGACCTTAATTCACCCCTCCACTTT.

In regard to this clonotype: A much more abundant neighbour one base away suggests this may be a read error. The chain carries TRBV12-3 or TRBV12-4 and TRBJ1-2; 7 bases fit TRBD1. The CDR3 has 12 residues. V trimming: 4 bases; J trimming: 10 bases; junction bases outside the gene matches: 6. The DNA of the CDR3 is TGTGCCAGCAGTTATACAGGGGATGACTACACCTTC. Translating it yields CASSYTGDDYTF.

This clonotype was counted a single time. J is TRBJ1-2 and V is TRBV7-2, with a tentative D call TRBD1 (5 bases). The CDR3 has 16 amino acids. Trimming shortened V by 0 bases and J by 0 bases, and 11 bases separated the two germline ends. Germline V lookup: CDR1 SGHTA, CDR2 FQGNSA. The DNA of the CDR3 is TGTGCCAGCAGCTTAGCGTCGGGGGATACTAACTATGGCTACACCTTC. This translates into CASSLASGDTNYGYTF.

The sample holds a few counts of this clonotype. This rearrangement joins TRBV29-1 to TRBJ2-1; no clear D. V lost 5 bases to trimming and J lost 6 bases, with 11 bases between them. Germline loops: CDR1 SQVTM, CDR2 ANQGSEA. The CDR3 runs to 12 residues. CDR3 bases: TGCAGCGTTTGGGTATCCCCCAATGAGCAGTTCTTC. It translates to CSVWVSPNEQFF.

The table lists this clonotype with many counts. This chain uses TRBV12-3 or TRBV12-4 with TRBJ1-1; no clear D. Trimming removed 4 bases from V and 4 bases from J, with 19 bases in between. CDR3 size: 16 residues. CDR3 residues: CASSSPFEARGTEAFF. The CDR3 DNA follows: TGTGCCAGCAGTTCCCCGTTCGAGGCCCGAGGCACTGAAGCTTTCTTT.

This clonotype was seen a few times. The chain uses TRBV7-2 and TRBJ2-7; D is ambiguous. Germline CDR1 is SGHTA and CDR2 is FQGNSA. The CDR3 is 13 residues long. Deletions cut 5 bases from V and 3 bases from J, with 11 bases between. The CDR3 spells CASSPPDDYEQYF. CDR3 bases: TGTGCCAGCAGCCCTCCCGATGACTACGAGCAGTACTTC.

The chain uses TRBV12-3 or TRBV12-4 and TRBJ2-2; TRBD2 might be the D (7 bases). CDR3 length: 16 amino acids. V lost 5 bases, J lost 4 bases, and 17 bases lay in between. CDR3 region: CASSRGLGGSTGELFF. The DNA of the CDR3 is TGTGCCAGCAGTCGAGGACTAGGGGGGAGCACCGGGGAGCTGTTTTTT.

This clonotype was seen a few times. The gene calls are TRBV12-3 or TRBV12-4 and TRBJ1-1, with a tentative D call TRBD1 (5 bases). V lost 2 bases and J lost 4, with 14 bases in between. This CDR3 comprises 15 residues. In nucleotides, the CDR3 is TGTGCCAGCAGTTTATTAGGGGAAGTTCGCACTGAAGCTTTCTTT. This translates into CASSLLGEVRTEAFF.

In its sample, this clonotype was seen a few times. The chain recombines TRBV7-9 with TRBJ1-4; D is unclear. From germline, CDR1 is SEHNR and CDR2 FQNEAQ (reference sequence). The CDR3 runs to 12 residues. V lost 5 bases, J lost 4 bases, and 5 bases lay in between. The CDR3: CASSMGNEKLFF. CDR3 DNA: TGTGCCAGCAGCATGGGTAATGAAAAACTGTTTTTT.

This clonotype has at least ten counts. The chain recombines TRBV12-3 or TRBV12-4 with TRBJ1-2; D is perhaps TRBD1 (6 bases). The CDR3 consists of 13 residues. The germline V and J ends were trimmed by 4 bases and 8 bases, with 14 bases remaining between them. DNA of the CDR3: TGTGCCAGCAGTTCCAGGGGAGGATACGGCTACACCTTC. Protein: CASSSRGGYGYTF.

This clonotype has at least ten counts. The chain employs TRBV20-1 and TRBJ2-3; D unresolved. Trimming removed 0 bases from V and 5 bases from J, with 6 bases in between. The germline V gene encodes CDR1 DFQATT and CDR2 SNEGSKA (reference sequence). This CDR3 region has 12 residues. In nucleotides, the CDR3 is TGCAGTGCTAGAGATCTCGTAGATACGCAGTATTTT. It translates to CSARDLVDTQYF.

This chain links TRBV7-7 with TRBJ2-1; the D gene is possibly TRBD1 (6 bases). There are 16 residues in the CDR3. Trimming removed 5 bases at V and 4 bases at J, with 18 bases between. Germline V gene lookup returns CDR1 SSHAT and CDR2 FNYEAQ (reference sequence). The CDR3 DNA sequence: TGTGCCAGCAGCGCTACTACCGGGACATCGTACAATGAGCAGTTCTTC. It is translated as CASSATTGTSYNEQFF.

This clonotype was found a few times. The rearrangement links TRBV5-1 to TRBJ1-4; possibly TRBD1 for D (6 bases). V lost 4 bases to trimming and J lost 3 bases, with 10 bases between them. CDR3 length: 14 amino acids. Per germline, CDR1 SGHRS and CDR2 YFSETQ. CDR3 bases: TGCGCCAGCAGCAGGACAGCGGCTAATGAAAAACTGTTTTTT. Protein: CASSRTAANEKLFF.

This clonotype has at least ten counts. This chain uses TRBV7-2 with TRBJ2-7, with D possibly being TRBD2 (6 bases). This CDR3 comprises 16 residues. Per germline, CDR1 SGHTA and CDR2 FQGNSA. V was clipped by 5 bases and J by 4 bases, with 21 bases between them. The CDR3 region has the DNA TGTGCCAGCAGCCTCCGAGGAGGGGTAGACTGGTACGAGCAGTACTTC. Translation: CASSLRGGVDWYEQYF.

In its sample, this clonotype was seen many times. V gene TRBV5-1 combines with J gene TRBJ2-2; D gene ambiguous. Germline CDR1 is SGHRS and CDR2 is YFSETQ. Trimming cost V 2 bases and J 5 bases, with 4 bases left between them. CDR3 size: 12 residues. Here the CDR3 DNA reads TGCGCCAGCAGCTTCCAGACCGGGGAGCTGTTTTTT. The encoded protein is CASSFQTGELFF.

This clonotype has only one observation. The genes are TRBV6-2 or TRBV6-3 and TRBJ2-4; 7 nucleotides line up with TRBD2. CDR3 size: 17 residues. V trimming: 5 bases; J trimming: 6 bases; junction bases outside the gene matches: 16. The V gene's germline CDR1 is MNHEY and CDR2 SVGEGT. The CDR3 region has the DNA TGTGCCAGCAGTCGCCCGACGGGGGGAAGTTTGGGAAACATTCAGTACTTC. Translation: CASSRPTGGSLGNIQYF.

This clonotype was seen many times. The chain links TRBV15 to TRBJ2-3; D might be TRBD1 (6 bases). V lost 3 bases to trimming and J lost 0 bases, with 13 bases between them. The CDR3 loop spans 16 amino acids. The germline V gene has CDR1 LNHNV and CDR2 YYDKDF (reference sequence). The CDR3 region has the DNA TGTGCCACCAGCAGTTACCGGACAGACAGCACAGATACGCAGTATTTT. Protein sequence: CATSSYRTDSTDTQYF. Looking up the rest from reference TRBV15 and TRBJ2-3 gives the full variable domain: DAMVIQNPRYQVTQFGKPVTLSCSQTLNHNVMYWYQQKSSQAPKLLFHYYDKDFNNEADTPDNFQSRRPNTSFCFLDIRSPGLGDTAMYLCATSSYRTDSTDTQYFGPGTRLTVL.

This clonotype was observed many times. The chain carries TRBV15 and TRBJ1-2; D unresolved. Trimming took off 0 bases at V and 6 bases at J, with 2 bases between the two ends. The germline CDR1 and CDR2 sequences are LNHNV and YYDKDF (reference sequence). The CDR3 spans 11 residues. CDR3 region: CATSRENGYTF. The DNA of the CDR3 is TGTGCCACCAGCAGAGAGAATGGCTACACCTTC.

The chain uses TRBV7-2 and TRBJ1-5, with 8 bases fitting TRBD1. V trimming: 5 bases; J trimming: 6 bases; junction bases outside the gene matches: 6. Germline CDR1 is SGHTA and CDR2 is FQGNSA. The CDR3 runs to 14 residues. This chain's CDR3 is CASSVDRGAQPQHF. The CDR3 coding sequence is TGTGCCAGCAGCGTAGACAGGGGCGCTCAGCCCCAGCATTTT.